The rows below give T cell receptor beta chains drawn from one sample of a study of T cell responses to AZD1222 COVID-19 vaccine. The table came from immunoSEQ multiplex PCR; TCRdb's copy has only in-frame clones and leaves some out. The table has around 65,000 clones, approximately 87% seen once; the top ten hold nearly 25%. The sample here was peripheral blood, taken 28 days after the second AZD1222 dose. Every receptor here comes from an adult who received the AZD1222 COVID-19 vaccine. Each CDR3 is given with its conserved first and last residue. The D gene is left open where the match is weak.

CDR3 protein: CASSPPWRGGYGYTF
D gene: -
J gene: TRBJ1-2
V gene: TRBV7-9

CDR3 protein: CASSSTGAGTNEKLFF
D gene: TRBD1
J gene: TRBJ1-4
V gene: TRBV7-9

CDR3 protein: CAISEPEREDGETQYF
D gene: TRBD2
J gene: TRBJ2-5
V gene: TRBV10-3

CDR3 protein: CASSDRGYEQYF
D gene: -
J gene: TRBJ2-7
V gene: TRBV19

CDR3 protein: CASSRDRGKLIYEQYF
D gene: -
J gene: TRBJ2-7
V gene: TRBV18

CDR3 protein: CASSLRSPGHGYTF
D gene: -
J gene: TRBJ1-2
V gene: TRBV6-5

CDR3 protein: CASTQGNFNGYTF
D gene: -
J gene: TRBJ1-2
V gene: TRBV19

CDR3 protein: CASSLVKGDRHF
D gene: -
J gene: TRBJ2-7
V gene: TRBV7-8

CDR3 protein: CASSKGWTEKNTEAFF
D gene: -
J gene: TRBJ1-1
V gene: TRBV21-1

CDR3 protein: CASSDSGAYTF
D gene: -
J gene: TRBJ1-2
V gene: TRBV6-4

CDR3 protein: CASSLVGSADEQYF
D gene: -
J gene: TRBJ2-7
V gene: TRBV5-1

CDR3 protein: CASSLRKNIQYF
D gene: -
J gene: TRBJ2-4
V gene: TRBV12-3/TRBV12-4

CDR3 protein: CASRNRNEKLFF
D gene: -
J gene: TRBJ1-4
V gene: TRBV19

CDR3 protein: CASSLATSFSSYEQYF
D gene: -
J gene: TRBJ2-7
V gene: TRBV7-2

CDR3 protein: CASSQRGGKYYNEQFF
D gene: -
J gene: TRBJ2-1
V gene: TRBV3-1/TRBV3-2

CDR3 protein: CASSSGQQGNTIYF
D gene: -
J gene: TRBJ1-3
V gene: TRBV13

CDR3 protein: CASSYNAWGQEKLFF
D gene: TRBD1
J gene: TRBJ1-4
V gene: TRBV6-5

CDR3 protein: CASRRGLAAIADTQYF
D gene: TRBD2
J gene: TRBJ2-3
V gene: TRBV10-2

CDR3 protein: CSASEGFEKLFF
D gene: -
J gene: TRBJ1-4
V gene: TRBV20-1

CDR3 protein: CASSLDRNIQYF
D gene: -
J gene: TRBJ2-4
V gene: TRBV5-4

CDR3 protein: CASSLGGSPGGYTF
D gene: -
J gene: TRBJ1-2
V gene: TRBV7-9

CDR3 protein: CASSPGRRGYTEAFF
D gene: -
J gene: TRBJ1-1
V gene: TRBV11-2

CDR3 protein: CASSTGTSSRTDTQYF
D gene: TRBD2
J gene: TRBJ2-3
V gene: TRBV9

CDR3 protein: CASSLRETGELFF
D gene: -
J gene: TRBJ2-2
V gene: TRBV12-3/TRBV12-4

CDR3 protein: CATSRVGSGSNTGELFF
D gene: TRBD2
J gene: TRBJ2-2
V gene: TRBV15

CDR3 protein: CASSPGGTAKETQYF
D gene: -
J gene: TRBJ2-5
V gene: TRBV5-1

CDR3 protein: CAWSSGVKTGELFF
D gene: -
J gene: TRBJ2-2
V gene: TRBV30

CDR3 protein: CASSLAEGWTEAFF
D gene: -
J gene: TRBJ1-1
V gene: TRBV5-1

CDR3 protein: CASSPTGTGELFF
D gene: -
J gene: TRBJ2-2
V gene: TRBV7-9

CDR3 protein: CASSVQGASDTGELFF
D gene: TRBD1
J gene: TRBJ2-2
V gene: TRBV7-8

CDR3 protein: CASSASDSPYGYTF
D gene: -
J gene: TRBJ1-2
V gene: TRBV6-4